The source of this T cell receptor (beta chain) is a study of shared clonotypes between healthy human individuals. Sequencing was performed with immunoSEQ multiplex PCR; in TCRdb, only in-frame clones are kept and a portion is missing. The sample has over 2 million clones; 90% to 95% are singletons. V was shortened by 5 bases and J by 2 bases, with 7 bases between the two germline ends. The CDR3 has 12 amino acids. Germline CDR1 reads GTSNPN; CDR2 reads SVGIG (reference sequence). Specimen: naive CD4+ T cells sorted from blood. The subset here: CD45RA+ positively selected. The receptor comes from a man in his late teens or twenties in good health. This chain connects TRBV30 to TRBJ2-1; D unclear. CDR3 loop: CAWGPPYNEQFF. The CDR3 nucleotides read TGTGCCTGGGGACCACCCTACAATGAGCAGTTCTTC.